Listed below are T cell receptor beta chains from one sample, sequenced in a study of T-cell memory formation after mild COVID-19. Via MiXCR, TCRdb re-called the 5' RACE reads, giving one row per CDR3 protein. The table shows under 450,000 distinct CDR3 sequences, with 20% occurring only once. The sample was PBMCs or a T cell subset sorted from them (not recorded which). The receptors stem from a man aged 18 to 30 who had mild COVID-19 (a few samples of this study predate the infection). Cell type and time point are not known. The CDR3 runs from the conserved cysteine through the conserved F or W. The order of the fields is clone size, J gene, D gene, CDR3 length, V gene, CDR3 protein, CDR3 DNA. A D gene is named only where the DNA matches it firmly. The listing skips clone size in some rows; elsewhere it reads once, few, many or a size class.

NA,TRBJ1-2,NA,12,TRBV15,CATSTSNYGYTF,TGTGCCACCAGCACCAGCAACTATGGCTACACCTTC
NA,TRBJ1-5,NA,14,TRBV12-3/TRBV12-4,CASSFVPGNQPQHF,TGTGCCAGCAGTTTTGTTCCGGGAAATCAGCCCCAGCATTTT
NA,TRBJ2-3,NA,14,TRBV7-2,CASSLRRSTDTQYF,TGTGCCAGCAGCTTAAGGAGGAGCACAGATACGCAGTATTTT
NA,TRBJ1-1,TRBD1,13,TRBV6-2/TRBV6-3,CASAYRGYTEAFF,TGTGCCAGCGCCTACAGGGGGTACACTGAAGCTTTCTTT
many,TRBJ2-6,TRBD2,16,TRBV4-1,CASSRGGFAGANVLTF,TGCGCCAGCAGCCGGGGGGGGTTCGCTGGGGCCAACGTCCTGACTTTC
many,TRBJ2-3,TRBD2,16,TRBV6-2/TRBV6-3,CASSPGTSVVTDTQYF,TGTGCCAGCAGTCCCGGGACTAGCGTCGTCACAGATACGCAGTATTTT
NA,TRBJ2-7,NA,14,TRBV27,CASSLVGRANEQYF,TGTGCCAGCAGTTTAGTAGGGCGTGCAAACGAGCAGTACTTC
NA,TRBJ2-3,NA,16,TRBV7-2,CASSLGPSRSGDTQYF,TGTGCCAGCAGCTTAGGGCCGAGCCGATCTGGAGATACGCAGTATTTT
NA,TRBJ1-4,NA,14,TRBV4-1,CASSLLTANEKLFF,TGCGCCAGCAGCCTCCTTACGGCTAATGAAAAACTGTTTTTT
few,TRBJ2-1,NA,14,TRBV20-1,CSAPNRQAYNEQFF,TGCAGTGCCCCCAACCGGCAGGCCTACAATGAGCAGTTCTTC
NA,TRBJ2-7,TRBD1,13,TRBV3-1,CASSGTGYYEQYF,TGTGCCAGCAGCGGGACAGGGTACTACGAGCAGTACTTC
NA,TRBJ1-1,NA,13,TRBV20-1,CSAREQVNTEAFF,TGCAGTGCTAGAGAACAGGTGAACACTGAAGCTTTCTTT
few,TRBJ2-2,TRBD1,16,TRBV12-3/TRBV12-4,CASSQGDRGRAGELFF,TGTGCCAGCAGTCAAGGGGACAGGGGAAGGGCCGGGGAGCTGTTTTTT
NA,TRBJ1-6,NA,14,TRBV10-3,CAIRSNSYNSPLHF,TGTGCCATCAGGAGCAACTCCTATAATTCACCCCTCCACTTT
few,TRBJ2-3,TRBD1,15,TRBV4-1,CATKIEDRGTDTQYF,TGCGCCACCAAGATTGAAGACAGGGGGACAGATACGCAGTATTTT
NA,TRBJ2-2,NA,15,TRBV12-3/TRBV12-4,CASSPRDILNGELFF,TGTGCCAGCAGTCCCCGGGACATACTTAACGGGGAGCTGTTTTTT
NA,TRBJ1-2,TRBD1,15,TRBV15,CATSRDRGYAYGYTF,TGTGCCACCAGCAGGGACAGGGGGTACGCCTATGGCTACACCTTC
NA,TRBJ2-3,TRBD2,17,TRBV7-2,CASSLATSGGLTDTQYF,TGTGCCAGCAGCTTAGCCACTAGCGGGGGACTCACAGATACGCAGTATTTT
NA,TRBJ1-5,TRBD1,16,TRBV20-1,CSASHFEARGSQPQHF,TGCAGTGCTAGTCATTTCGAGGCCAGGGGGAGTCAGCCCCAGCATTTT
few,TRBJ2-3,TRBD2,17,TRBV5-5,CASSVGTSGGRTDTQYF,TGTGCCAGCAGCGTCGGGACTAGCGGGGGGCGCACAGATACGCAGTATTTT
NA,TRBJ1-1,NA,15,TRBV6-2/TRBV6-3,CASSYSPNQIAEAFF,TGTGCCAGCAGTTACTCTCCCAACCAAATCGCTGAAGCTTTCTTT
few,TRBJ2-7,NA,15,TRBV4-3,CASSQDSATVGEQYF,TGCGCCAGCAGCCAAGATTCTGCGACGGTAGGCGAGCAGTACTTC
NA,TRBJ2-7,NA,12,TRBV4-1,CASSQVLGEQYF,TGCGCCAGCAGCCAAGTCTTGGGCGAGCAGTACTTC
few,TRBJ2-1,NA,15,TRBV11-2,CASSSTDSPYNEQFF,TGTGCCAGCAGCTCCACGGACAGTCCCTACAATGAGCAGTTCTTC
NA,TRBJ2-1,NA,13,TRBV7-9,CASSLDPGYEQFF,TGTGCCAGCAGCTTAGACCCGGGGTATGAGCAGTTCTTC
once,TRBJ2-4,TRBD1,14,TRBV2,CASRPGTGSNIQYF,TGTGCCAGCAGGCCCGGGACAGGGTCAAACATTCAGTACTTC
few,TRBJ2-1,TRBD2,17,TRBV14,CASSPSRWGGGINEQFF,TGTGCCAGCAGCCCATCGAGGTGGGGGGGAGGAATCAATGAGCAGTTCTTC
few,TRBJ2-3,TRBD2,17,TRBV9,CASSVGGLAGRGDTQYF,TGTGCCAGCAGCGTAGGGGGACTAGCGGGGCGTGGGGATACGCAGTATTTT
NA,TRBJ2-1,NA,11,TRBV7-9,CASSAVLAQFF,TGTGCCAGCAGCGCTGTACTAGCGCAGTTCTTC
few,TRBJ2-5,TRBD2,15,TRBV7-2,CASSLGTSTQETQYF,TGTGCCAGCAGCTTAGGGACTAGCACGCAAGAGACCCAGTACTTC
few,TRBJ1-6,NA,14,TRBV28,CASSSRGSPWALHF,TGTGCCAGCAGTTCTCGGGGCTCCCCCTGGGCCCTCCACTTT
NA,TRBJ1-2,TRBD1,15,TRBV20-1,CSARPGQGVLYGYTF,TGCAGTGCTAGGCCGGGACAGGGGGTTCTCTATGGCTACACCTTC
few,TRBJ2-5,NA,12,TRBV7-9,CASSLRVETQYF,TGTGCCAGCAGCTTGAGGGTAGAGACCCAGTACTTC
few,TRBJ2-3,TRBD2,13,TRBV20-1,CSAAWGGGDTQYF,TGCAGTGCCGCGTGGGGCGGGGGGGATACGCAGTATTTT
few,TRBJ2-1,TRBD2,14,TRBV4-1,CASSFAVLAGEQFF,TGCGCCAGCAGCTTTGCTGTTCTAGCGGGGGAGCAGTTCTTC
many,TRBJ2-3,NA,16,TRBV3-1,CASSPPPTRGTDTQYF,TGTGCCAGCAGCCCCCCCCCTACCAGGGGCACAGATACGCAGTATTTT
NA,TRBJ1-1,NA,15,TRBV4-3,CASSQALAGNTEAFF,TGCGCCAGCAGCCAAGCTTTAGCAGGGAACACTGAAGCTTTCTTT
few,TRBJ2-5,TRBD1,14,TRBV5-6,CASSPGGPGETQYF,TGTGCCAGCAGCCCAGGGGGACCCGGGGAGACCCAGTACTTC
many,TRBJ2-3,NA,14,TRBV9,CASNPGTSADTQYF,TGTGCCAGCAATCCCGGGACCTCGGCAGATACGCAGTATTTT
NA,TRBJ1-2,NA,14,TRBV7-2,CASTPFKVGDGYTF,TGTGCCAGCACCCCCTTCAAGGTAGGGGATGGCTACACCTTC
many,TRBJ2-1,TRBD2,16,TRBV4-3,CASSQLAGGNYNEQFF,TGCGCCAGCAGCCAACTAGCGGGGGGGAATTACAATGAGCAGTTCTTC
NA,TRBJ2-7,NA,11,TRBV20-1,CSASRGYEQYF,TGCAGTGCTAGTAGGGGCTACGAGCAGTACTTC